The rows below give T cell receptor beta chains drawn from one sample of a study of blood T cell repertoires in COVID-19. The repertoire was sequenced with immunoSEQ multiplex PCR; TCRdb's copy has only in-frame clones and lacks some. The data contain around 94,000 clones, approximately 86% of them singletons. Sequencing input: peripheral blood. The receptors originated from a woman in her forties or fifties with COVID-19, enrolled during active disease. The CDR3 runs from the conserved cysteine through the conserved F or W. D genes are given only for firm matches. Some rows mark clone size as missing; the rest say once, few, many or name a class of expanded clone.

J: TRBJ1-6; V: TRBV9; D: NA; size: NA; CDR3: CASSVGWTDNSPLHF; DNA: TGTGCCAGCAGCGTGGGCTGGACAGATAATTCACCCCTCCACTTT
J: TRBJ2-5; V: TRBV19; D: TRBD2; size: NA; CDR3: CASNDGGTPFGETQYF; DNA: TGTGCCAGTAATGACGGGGGGACCCCCTTTGGGGAGACCCAGTACTTC
J: TRBJ2-3; V: TRBV28; D: NA; size: NA; CDR3: CASSLPGWITDTQYF; DNA: TGTGCCAGCAGTTTACCAGGGTGGATTACAGATACGCAGTATTTT
J: TRBJ1-1; V: TRBV7-2; D: TRBD1; size: NA; CDR3: CASSLATPDRADFNTEAFF; DNA: TGTGCCAGCAGCTTAGCTACACCGGACAGGGCAGATTTTAACACTGAAGCTTTCTTT
J: TRBJ2-3; V: TRBV6-1; D: NA; size: NA; CDR3: CASSEGGGATDTQYF; DNA: TGTGCCAGCAGTGAAGGGGGCGGGGCGACAGATACGCAGTATTTT
J: TRBJ2-7; V: TRBV7-2; D: NA; size: NA; CDR3: CASSLRGSYEQYF; DNA: TGTGCCAGCAGCTTAAGGGGATCCTACGAGCAGTACTTC
J: TRBJ1-6; V: TRBV18; D: TRBD1; size: NA; CDR3: CASSPNGQGLTYNSPLHF; DNA: TGTGCCAGCTCACCAAACGGACAGGGGTTAACCTATAATTCACCCCTCCACTTT
J: TRBJ2-5; V: TRBV30; D: TRBD1; size: NA; CDR3: CAWSPGTGDAETQYF; DNA: TGTGCCTGGAGTCCCGGGACAGGGGACGCAGAGACCCAGTACTTC
J: TRBJ2-2; V: TRBV5-1; D: NA; size: NA; CDR3: CASSFTGLRDTGELFF; DNA: TGCGCCAGCAGCTTCACAGGGTTAAGGGACACCGGGGAGCTGTTTTTT
J: TRBJ2-3; V: TRBV7-9; D: NA; size: NA; CDR3: CASSLGPGTDTQYF; DNA: TGTGCCAGCAGCTTAGGGCCGGGGACAGATACGCAGTATTTT
J: TRBJ2-7; V: TRBV4-2; D: TRBD2; size: few; CDR3: CASSPTASGGAYEQYF; DNA: TGTGCCAGCAGCCCCACGGCTAGCGGGGGGGCCTACGAGCAGTACTTC
J: TRBJ1-6; V: TRBV28; D: NA; size: few; CDR3: CASHDTYSPLHF; DNA: TGTGCCAGCCACGACACTTATTCACCCCTCCACTTT
J: TRBJ2-1; V: TRBV3-1/TRBV3-2; D: NA; size: NA; CDR3: CASSQSFSGRIGEQFF; DNA: TGTGCCAGCAGCCAAAGCTTCTCCGGGAGAATCGGTGAGCAGTTCTTC
J: TRBJ1-1; V: TRBV19; D: NA; size: once; CDR3: CASSIDAGSPTEAFF; DNA: TGTGCCAGTAGTATAGATGCAGGTTCACCGACTGAAGCTTTCTTT
J: TRBJ1-3; V: TRBV4-1; D: NA; size: NA; CDR3: CASSQGPLQGSGNTIYF; DNA: TGCGCCAGCAGCCAAGGCCCCCTACAGGGCTCTGGAAACACCATATATTTT
J: TRBJ2-3; V: TRBV18; D: NA; size: NA; CDR3: CASSKDYGTDTQYF; DNA: TGTGCCAGCTCAAAGGACTATGGCACAGATACGCAGTATTTT
J: TRBJ1-3; V: TRBV7-8; D: TRBD1; size: NA; CDR3: CASSVSRDRGLGNTIYF; DNA: TGTGCCAGCAGCGTAAGCCGGGACAGGGGGCTAGGAAACACCATATATTTT
J: TRBJ1-2; V: TRBV28; D: NA; size: NA; CDR3: CASSLPGAYGYTF; DNA: TGTGCCAGCAGCCTCCCAGGGGCCTATGGCTACACCTTC
J: TRBJ1-1; V: TRBV7-6; D: TRBD1; size: NA; CDR3: CASSLIGGGLNTEAFF; DNA: TGTGCCAGCAGCTTAATAGGAGGGGGCTTGAACACTGAAGCTTTCTTT
J: TRBJ1-6; V: TRBV5-4; D: TRBD1; size: few; CDR3: CASSLQDRVNSPLHF; DNA: TGTGCCAGCAGCTTGCAGGACAGGGTGAATTCACCCCTCCACTTT
J: TRBJ2-5; V: TRBV7-9; D: TRBD2; size: NA; CDR3: CASSLAAGVEETQYF; DNA: TGTGCCAGCAGCTTAGCGGCGGGGGTGGAAGAGACCCAGTACTTC
J: TRBJ1-2; V: TRBV24-1; D: NA; size: NA; CDR3: CATSDGRSGRLYGYTF; DNA: TGTGCCACCAGTGATGGTCGCAGCGGTCGTCTATATGGCTACACCTTC
J: TRBJ2-1; V: TRBV5-1; D: NA; size: NA; CDR3: CASSFALRQYNEQFF; DNA: TGCGCCAGCAGCTTTGCCTTGAGACAGTACAATGAGCAGTTCTTC
J: TRBJ1-3; V: TRBV9; D: NA; size: NA; CDR3: CASSMDSGNTIYF; DNA: TGTGCCAGCAGCATGGACAGCGGAAACACCATATATTTT
J: TRBJ2-3; V: TRBV4-1; D: TRBD2; size: NA; CDR3: CASSQATSGVADTQYF; DNA: TGCGCCAGCAGCCAAGCTACCAGCGGGGTCGCAGATACGCAGTATTTT
J: TRBJ2-3; V: TRBV10-3; D: NA; size: NA; CDR3: CAISESIGSDTQYF; DNA: TGTGCCATCAGTGAGTCGATCGGGTCGGATACGCAGTATTTT
J: TRBJ1-2; V: TRBV30; D: NA; size: NA; CDR3: CAWSPGVGSGYTF; DNA: TGTGCCTGGAGTCCGGGGGTAGGGTCTGGCTACACCTTC
J: TRBJ2-5; V: TRBV5-6; D: TRBD1; size: NA; CDR3: CASSLRGTGVETQYF; DNA: TGTGCCAGCAGCTTAAGAGGGACAGGGGTGGAGACCCAGTACTTC
J: TRBJ1-6; V: TRBV5-1; D: NA; size: NA; CDR3: CASSESTGSYNSPLHF; DNA: TGCGCCAGCAGCGAATCAACAGGGTCCTATAATTCACCCCTCCACTTT
J: TRBJ1-1; V: TRBV27; D: NA; size: NA; CDR3: CASSAGQSMNTEAFF; DNA: TGTGCCAGCAGTGCAGGACAGTCCATGAACACTGAAGCTTTCTTT
J: TRBJ1-3; V: TRBV19; D: NA; size: NA; CDR3: CASRRGDSGNTIYF; DNA: TGTGCCAGTAGACGCGGGGACTCTGGAAACACCATATATTTT
J: TRBJ2-1; V: TRBV6-5; D: NA; size: NA; CDR3: CASSYYQNTYNEQFF; DNA: TGTGCCAGCAGTTACTACCAAAACACCTACAATGAGCAGTTCTTC
J: TRBJ2-3; V: TRBV30; D: TRBD2; size: few; CDR3: CAWTDGLALNTDTQYF; DNA: TGTGCCTGGACGGACGGACTAGCCCTGAACACAGATACGCAGTATTTT
J: TRBJ1-4; V: TRBV10-3; D: NA; size: NA; CDR3: CAISERGLDEKLFF; DNA: TGTGCCATCAGTGAGAGGGGGTTGGATGAAAAACTGTTTTTT
J: TRBJ2-1; V: TRBV6-4; D: TRBD2; size: NA; CDR3: CASSRGLVVRVWNEQFF; DNA: TGTGCCAGCTCTCGGGGACTAGTAGTCCGTGTTTGGAATGAGCAGTTCTTC
J: TRBJ2-3; V: TRBV4-1; D: NA; size: NA; CDR3: CASSHVLDRGTDTQYF; DNA: TGCGCCAGCAGCCACGTACTAGATAGGGGCACAGATACGCAGTATTTT
J: TRBJ1-2; V: TRBV5-4; D: TRBD1; size: NA; CDR3: CASSAPGQGVHTF; DNA: TGTGCCAGCAGCGCACCGGGACAGGGCGTGCACACCTTC
J: TRBJ2-7; V: TRBV21-1; D: NA; size: NA; CDR3: CASSKRSGSSYEQYF; DNA: TGTGCCAGCAGCAAACGCTCGGGGAGCTCCTACGAGCAGTACTTC
J: TRBJ2-5; V: TRBV19; D: TRBD1; size: NA; CDR3: CASKNPGQGPAETQYF; DNA: TGTGCCAGTAAAAACCCGGGACAGGGACCGGCGGAGACCCAGTACTTC
J: TRBJ1-4; V: TRBV5-4; D: NA; size: once; CDR3: CASSLGAGFEKLFF; DNA: TGTGCCAGCAGCTTGGGGGCAGGGTTCGAAAAACTGTTTTTT
J: TRBJ1-1; V: TRBV5-1; D: NA; size: NA; CDR3: CASSLGGDTEAFF; DNA: TGCGCCAGCAGCTTGGGCGGCGACACTGAAGCTTTCTTT
J: TRBJ1-3; V: TRBV5-1; D: TRBD1; size: NA; CDR3: CASSLGTGAPGNTIYF; DNA: TGCGCCAGCAGCTTGGGGACAGGGGCCCCTGGAAACACCATATATTTT
J: TRBJ1-3; V: TRBV10-3; D: NA; size: NA; CDR3: CAIMEGAGNTIYF; DNA: TGTGCCATCATGGAGGGTGCTGGAAACACCATATATTTT
J: TRBJ1-1; V: TRBV28; D: NA; size: NA; CDR3: CASSLSTGNTEAFF; DNA: TGTGCCAGCAGTTTGTCGACAGGGAACACTGAAGCTTTCTTT
J: TRBJ1-1; V: TRBV28; D: NA; size: NA; CDR3: CASGRTPGNTEAFF; DNA: TGTGCCAGCGGCCGGACTCCCGGAAACACTGAAGCTTTCTTT
J: TRBJ1-1; V: TRBV11-2; D: TRBD1; size: NA; CDR3: CASSPGRDSEAFF; DNA: TGTGCCAGCAGCCCGGGAAGGGACAGTGAAGCTTTCTTT
J: TRBJ2-5; V: TRBV7-6; D: TRBD2; size: NA; CDR3: CASSLRLAETQYF; DNA: TGTGCCAGCAGCCTTCGACTAGCAGAGACCCAGTACTTC
J: TRBJ2-1; V: TRBV4-3; D: TRBD2; size: NA; CDR3: CASSQALGSGLYNEQFF; DNA: TGCGCCAGCAGCCAAGCCCTCGGTAGCGGGTTATACAATGAGCAGTTCTTC
J: TRBJ1-4; V: TRBV5-1; D: NA; size: NA; CDR3: CASSLEGQGIEKLFF; DNA: TGCGCCAGCAGCTTGGAGGGGCAGGGAATTGAAAAACTGTTTTTT
J: TRBJ2-1; V: TRBV3-1/TRBV3-2; D: NA; size: NA; CDR3: CASGFVQGAYNEQFF; DNA: TGTGCCAGTGGGTTCGTTCAAGGGGCCTACAATGAGCAGTTCTTC
J: TRBJ2-7; V: TRBV5-5; D: TRBD1; size: NA; CDR3: CASSGVWGQSSYEQYF; DNA: TGTGCCAGCAGTGGGGTATGGGGACAGAGCTCCTACGAGCAGTACTTC
J: TRBJ1-2; V: TRBV6-6; D: NA; size: NA; CDR3: CASSRSPGAYGYTF; DNA: TGTGCCAGCAGTCGATCCCCAGGCGCGTATGGCTACACCTTC
J: TRBJ2-7; V: TRBV24-1; D: TRBD1; size: NA; CDR3: CATSDFLEVRGLYEQYF; DNA: TGTGCCACCAGTGATTTTCTCGAGGTGAGGGGGCTTTACGAGCAGTACTTC